Below are 9 T cell receptor beta chains sequenced from a single sample in a study of blood T cell repertoires in COVID-19. Profiled with immunoSEQ multiplex PCR; TCRdb holds only in-frame clones, not every one. The profile shows around 72,000 clones, 75% to 90% of them singletons. Sequenced sample: peripheral blood. The receptors here all came from a woman of 80 years or more with acute or convalescent COVID-19.

The rearrangement links TRBV27 to TRBJ2-7; 9 nucleotides line up with TRBD2. V lost 1 base and J lost 6; bases outside the gene matches: 4. CDR1 is MNHEY and CDR2 is SMNVEV in the germline V gene (reference sequence). This CDR3 has 14 residues. As DNA, the CDR3 is TGTGCCAGCAGTTTATTAGCGGGAGCACGCGAGCAGTACTTC. Its translation: CASSLLAGAREQYF.

This clone turned up a few times. V usage is TRBV10-3 and J usage is TRBJ2-7; TRBD2 matches 10 bases. The CDR3 contains 13 residues. Germline V CDR1 and CDR2: ENHRY, SYGVKD. V lost 7 bases to trimming and J lost 3 bases; unmatched junction nucleotides: 3. This CDR3 is CAIKASGSYEQYF. DNA for the CDR3: TGTGCCATCAAGGCTAGCGGGAGCTACGAGCAGTACTTC.

CDR3 DNA: TGTGCCTGGAGTGTAAATTACCAGCGATACTATGGCTACACCTTC. Its protein is CAWSVNYQRYYGYTF. The chain joins TRBV30 to TRBJ1-2, with D uncertain. In germline, CDR1 is GTSNPN, CDR2 SVGIG (reference sequence). The CDR3 is 15 amino acids. V lost 0 bases, J lost 3 bases, and 14 bases lay in between.

The CDR3 DNA reads as TGTGCCAGCAGCCAAGCGGACATAACTCTCTACTTC. Amino acids: CASSQADITLYF. This chain links TRBV14 with TRBJ2-7; weak D call: TRBD1 (5 bases). The CDR3 is 12 amino acids. Germline V lookup: CDR1 SGHDN, CDR2 FVKESK. Trimming removed 1 base from V and 13 bases from J, with 14 bases in between. The full variable domain, in which reference TRBV14 and TRBJ2-7 provide the parts outside the CDR3, is EAGVTQFPSHSVIEKGQTVTLRCDPISGHDNLYWYRRVMGKEIKFLLHFVKESKQDESGMPNNRFLAERTGGTYSTLKVQPAELEDSGVYFCASSQADITLYFGPGTRLTVT.

This chain links TRBV9 with TRBJ1-2; tentatively, D is TRBD1 (5 bases). Trimming removed 4 bases from V and 5 bases from J, with 15 bases in between. The germline gives CDR1 SGDLS, CDR2 YYNGEE. The CDR3 runs 14 residues. CDR3 bases: TGTGCCAGCAGCACCGAGCGGGGGAAGTATGGCTACACCTTC. It codes for CASSTERGKYGYTF.

The chain has TRBV11-3 and TRBJ2-3; tentatively, D is TRBD2 (6 bases). The CDR3 runs 14 residues. From germline, CDR1 is SGHNT and CDR2 YENEEA. Between the trimmed V and J ends, which lost 3 bases and 1 base, there was a span of 8 bases. The CDR3 sequence is CASSFSSGTDTQYF. DNA for the CDR3: TGTGCCAGCAGCTTCTCTAGCGGCACAGATACGCAGTATTTT.

The genes are TRBV16 and TRBJ2-7; D is unresolved. V lost 3 bases to trimming and J lost 2 bases, with 11 bases between them. The germline CDR1 and CDR2 sequences are KGHSY and FQNENV. The length of the CDR3 is 14 residues. CDR3 protein: CASSHGENTYEQYF. CDR3 coding DNA: TGTGCCAGCAGCCACGGAGAGAATACCTACGAGCAGTACTTC.

This clone was counted a few times. The rearrangement uses TRBV7-9 and TRBJ1-4; 7 bases map to TRBD1. The V and J ends lost 5 bases and 0 bases, in that order; junction bases with no gene match: 3. The CDR3 is made up of 15 amino acids. Germline V gives CDR1 SEHNR, CDR2 FQNEAQ (reference sequence). DNA for the CDR3: TGTGCCAGCAGCCCGACAGGGTCAACTAATGAAAAACTGTTTTTT. Translation gives CASSPTGSTNEKLFF.

This clone was recorded only once. This chain joins TRBV11-2 and TRBJ2-1; TRBD2 matches 12 bases. The CDR3 covers 18 residues. The germline gives CDR1 SGHAT, CDR2 FQNNGV. V lost 2 bases and J lost 5; bases outside the gene matches: 10. CDR3 sequence: CASSLLAGGRVNDNEQFF. Here the CDR3 DNA reads TGTGCCAGCAGCTTACTAGCGGGGGGGCGGGTCAACGACAATGAGCAGTTCTTC.